This TCR beta chain was retrieved from a study of T cells in Graves' hyperthyroidism and ophthalmopathy. This clonotype was recorded many times. Amplification of TCR beta CDR3 regions was performed using RNA transcripts as template. Primed by the HTBI set, a first-round RT-PCR was run on the TCR CDR3. TCRdb independently ran MiXCR on the multiplex PCR reads; one entry per CDR3 protein. The sample shows some 400,000 distinct CDR3 sequences, about a fifth of them seen only once. V shed 6 bases and J 5 bases; nucleotides not matched to a gene: 10. Germline V gene sequence: CDR1 SNHLY, CDR2 FYNNEI. The CDR3 is made up of 16 amino acids.

The rearrangement links TRBV2 to TRBJ2-2, with 9 bases identical to TRBD2. The source of this sequence is a woman aged 18-35 years with Graves' hyperthyroidism. Sequencing was done on a sample of blood. DNA for the CDR3: TGTGCCAGCAGAGCCCCCGGGACTAGCCTGACCGGGGAGCTGTTTTTT. Protein: CASRAPGTSLTGELFF.